A selection of T cell receptor beta chains follows, all from one sample in a study of somatic mutations in cytotoxic T cells in rheumatoid arthritis. Libraries were prepared by immunoSEQ multiplex PCR; TCRdb keeps only in-frame clonotypes and omits some of them. The sample yields tens of thousands of clones, around 80% seen once. Sequenced: CD8+ T cells sorted from blood. The receptors here all came from a man aged 35 to 55 in good health. Each CDR3 is given with its conserved first and last residue. A D gene is named only where the DNA matches it firmly. The listing skips clone size in some rows; elsewhere it reads once, few, many or a size class.

clone size	V gene	J gene	D gene	CDR3 protein	CDR3 DNA
few	TRBV6-1	TRBJ2-7	TRBD1	CASSEGTGGSYEQYF	TGTGCCAGCAGTGAAGGGACAGGGGGCTCCTACGAGCAGTACTTC
NA	TRBV30	TRBJ1-1	TRBD1	CAWGVRGYTEAFF	TGTGCCTGGGGGGTCAGGGGGTACACTGAAGCTTTCTTT
NA	TRBV13	TRBJ2-7	TRBD1	CASSSGTGFSYEQYF	TGTGCCAGCAGCTCGGGGACAGGGTTTTCCTACGAGCAGTACTTC
once	TRBV27	TRBJ2-7	TRBD2	CASSSTSGRAGLRYEQYF	TGTGCCAGCAGTTCGACTAGCGGGAGGGCCGGGCTCCGCTACGAGCAGTACTTC
once	TRBV7-8	TRBJ2-7	NA	CASSSWDSGYEQYF	TGTGCCAGCAGCTCATGGGACTCAGGCTACGAGCAGTACTTC
few	TRBV19	TRBJ2-1	TRBD2	CASSIRQREFFEQFF	TGTGCCAGTAGTATCAGGCAGCGGGAGTTTTTTGAGCAGTTCTTC
NA	TRBV25-1	TRBJ2-7	NA	CASSDHGGYEQYF	TGTGCCAGCAGTGATCACGGGGGCTACGAGCAGTACTTC
NA	TRBV11-2	TRBJ2-7	TRBD1	CASSFGTGGLSSYEQYF	TGTGCCAGCAGCTTTGGGACAGGGGGACTTAGCTCCTACGAGCAGTACTTC
NA	TRBV14	TRBJ2-1	TRBD2	CASSQGSSGPSSYNEQFF	TGTGCCAGCAGCCAAGGAAGTAGCGGGCCGAGCTCCTACAATGAGCAGTTCTTC
NA	TRBV27	TRBJ2-7	TRBD1	CASSLLRTGGAINEQYF	TGTGCCAGCAGTTTGCTACGAACAGGGGGCGCGATCAACGAGCAGTACTTC
NA	TRBV5-4	TRBJ2-1	TRBD1	CASSTRTGGIDEQFF	TGTGCCAGCAGCACTCGGACAGGGGGTATCGATGAGCAGTTCTTC
NA	TRBV28	TRBJ2-3	TRBD1	CASSSIHRGRDTQYF	TGTGCCAGCAGTTCAATTCACAGGGGCCGGGATACGCAGTATTTT
NA	TRBV28	TRBJ2-7	TRBD1	CASRGQGGYEQYF	TGTGCCAGCAGGGGACAGGGGGGCTACGAGCAGTACTTC
NA	TRBV28	TRBJ2-5	TRBD2	CASRPTGAGGPGETQYF	TGTGCCAGCAGGCCGACTGGAGCGGGAGGGCCCGGGGAGACCCAGTACTTC
NA	TRBV5-4	TRBJ2-7	TRBD1	CASSLGQGDEQYF	TGTGCCAGCAGCTTGGGACAGGGGGACGAGCAGTACTTC
NA	TRBV4-1	TRBJ2-7	NA	CASSQDMEGFASYEQYF	TGCGCCAGCAGCCAAGATATGGAGGGATTCGCCTCCTACGAGCAGTACTTC
NA	TRBV4-1	TRBJ1-1	TRBD1	CASSQEGDSLLTEAFF	TGCGCCAGCAGCCAAGAAGGGGACAGCCTCCTCACTGAAGCTTTCTTT
NA	TRBV2	TRBJ2-7	NA	CASRDSGTYEQYF	TGTGCCAGCAGGGATTCTGGGACCTACGAGCAGTACTTC
NA	TRBV7-9	TRBJ2-5	TRBD1	CASSLSPGGGETQYF	TGTGCCAGCAGCTTAAGTCCAGGGGGCGGCGAGACCCAGTACTTC
NA	TRBV28	TRBJ2-7	TRBD2	CASSSGTSGIYWSYEQYF	TGTGCCAGCAGTTCCGGGACTAGCGGGATATACTGGTCCTACGAGCAGTACTTC
NA	TRBV27	TRBJ2-7	NA	CASSLIGNWYEQYF	TGTGCCAGCAGTTTAATAGGCAACTGGTACGAGCAGTACTTC
NA	TRBV6-1	TRBJ2-1	NA	CATRKENNEQFF	TGTGCCACCCGAAAAGAAAATAATGAGCAGTTCTTC
NA	TRBV19	TRBJ2-1	TRBD2	CASSMGAGGYNEQFF	TGTGCCAGTAGTATGGGAGCGGGAGGCTACAATGAGCAGTTCTTC
NA	TRBV2	TRBJ1-2	TRBD1	CASSGGQGREGYTF	TGTGCCAGCAGTGGGGGACAGGGGCGCGAAGGCTACACCTTC
NA	TRBV19	TRBJ1-4	NA	CASSPSFWGLRTNEKLFF	TGTGCCAGTAGTCCCAGCTTCTGGGGGCTACGGACTAATGAAAAACTGTTTTTT
NA	TRBV25-1	TRBJ2-2	NA	CASSEFIDAGESGELFF	TGTGCCAGCAGTGAATTCATTGACGCAGGGGAGTCCGGGGAGCTGTTTTTT
NA	TRBV27	TRBJ2-7	NA	CASSFLGHVSEQYF	TGTGCCAGCAGTTTTTTGGGACATGTGTCCGAGCAGTACTTC
NA	TRBV7-9	TRBJ2-1	NA	CASSFGPGLAVENEQFF	NA
NA	TRBV15	TRBJ2-7	TRBD2	CATSPGRGYEQYF	TGTGCCACCAGCCCAGGGAGGGGCTACGAGCAGTACTTC
NA	TRBV9	TRBJ2-7	TRBD1	CASSVGFGQGTSEQYF	TGTGCCAGCAGCGTAGGATTCGGACAGGGTACTAGCGAGCAGTACTTC
NA	TRBV5-1	TRBJ2-2	TRBD2	CASSLWTSGINTGELFF	TGCGCCAGCAGCTTGTGGACTAGCGGGATAAACACCGGGGAGCTGTTTTTT
NA	TRBV5-6	TRBJ2-4	NA	CASSFIGDIQYF	TGTGCCAGCAGCTTTATAGGAGACATTCAGTACTTC
NA	TRBV10-2	TRBJ2-7	NA	CASSSSGTGYEQYF	TGCGCCAGCAGTTCTAGCGGGACAGGCTACGAGCAGTACTTC
NA	TRBV6-1	TRBJ1-5	NA	CASKIAGAHQPQHF	TGTGCCAGCAAAATAGCAGGGGCGCATCAGCCCCAGCATTTT
NA	TRBV7-9	TRBJ2-1	TRBD1	CASSSPRQGQVNEQFF	TGTGCCAGCAGCTCCCCTAGACAGGGGCAGGTCAATGAGCAGTTCTTC
once	TRBV10-3	TRBJ2-1	NA	CAIGTTDYRYEQFF	TGTGCCATCGGCACTACGGACTACAGGTATGAGCAGTTCTTC
NA	TRBV4-1	TRBJ1-2	TRBD1	CASSQEDRGDNYGYTF	TGCGCCAGCAGCCAAGAAGACAGGGGTGATAACTATGGCTACACCTTC
NA	TRBV27	TRBJ2-3	TRBD2	CASRSLAGEMYTQYF	TGTGCCAGCAGATCTCTAGCGGGAGAAATGTATACGCAGTATTTT
NA	TRBV4-1	TRBJ1-2	NA	CASSQVEQSDYGYTF	TGCGCCAGCAGCCAAGTTGAGCAGTCCGACTATGGCTACACCTTC
few	TRBV6-1	TRBJ2-7	NA	CASSEGQEVYEQYF	TGTGCCAGCAGTGAAGGACAGGAGGTTTACGAGCAGTACTTC
NA	TRBV6-5	TRBJ2-5	NA	CASSYAFQETQYF	TGTGCCAGCAGTTATGCATTTCAAGAGACCCAGTACTTC
NA	TRBV29-1	TRBJ2-3	NA	CSLYRGGADTQYF	TGCAGCCTCTACAGGGGGGGCGCAGATACGCAGTATTTT
NA	TRBV19	TRBJ2-7	TRBD2	CASSSLLAGEDEQYF	TGTGCCAGTAGTTCTTTACTAGCGGGAGAAGACGAGCAGTACTTC
NA	TRBV30	TRBJ2-2	TRBD2	CAWSVVVVGGGLAGELFF	TGTGCCTGGAGTGTCGTTGTCGTCGGGGGGGGATTGGCCGGGGAGCTGTTTTTT
NA	TRBV4-1	TRBJ1-1	TRBD1	CASSRQGGRYTEAFF	TGCGCCAGCAGCCGTCAGGGGGGGCGGTACACTGAAGCTTTCTTT
NA	TRBV19	TRBJ2-7	NA	CAAGGLDIYEQYF	TGTGCCGCCGGGGGACTTGACATCTACGAGCAGTACTTC
once	TRBV4-1	TRBJ2-7	TRBD1	CASSQGQGAGYEQYF	TGCGCCAGCAGCCAAGGACAGGGGGCAGGATACGAGCAGTACTTC
NA	TRBV9	TRBJ1-1	TRBD1	CASSVGQGVNTEAFF	TGTGCCAGCAGCGTGGGACAGGGTGTAAACACTGAAGCTTTCTTT
NA	TRBV29-1	TRBJ2-1	TRBD1	CSPYSGGLYDEQFF	TGCAGCCCTTACTCAGGGGGCTTATACGATGAGCAGTTCTTC
once	TRBV29-1	TRBJ2-7	NA	CSVEYGTPLYEQYF	TGCAGCGTTGAATATGGTACCCCGCTCTACGAGCAGTACTTC
NA	TRBV15	TRBJ2-3	TRBD2	CATASAGGPPDTQYF	TGTGCCACCGCCTCAGCGGGAGGGCCCCCAGATACGCAGTATTTT
NA	TRBV30	TRBJ1-2	NA	CAWSVGAVLNYGYTF	TGTGCCTGGAGTGTAGGGGCGGTTTTAAACTATGGCTACACCTTC
NA	TRBV28	TRBJ2-4	NA	CATHAKNIQYF	TGTGCCACACACGCCAAAAACATTCAGTACTTC